This entry is about one T cell receptor (beta chain). Its antigen is unknown. The source of the sample is a study of T-cell reconstitution after alpha-beta-depleted transplantation in children. Preparing the TCRbeta library involved the use of unique molecular identifiers. TCRdb re-called the PCR reads through MiXCR, storing one row per CDR3 protein. The sample carries about a million distinct CDR3 sequences, about 29% recorded once. General study results and limits: By one year post-transplant, T-cell counts and diversity largely arose from T cells that were newly produced. Several hundred expanded graft clones reportedly were the source of alpha-beta T cells about two months after transplant.

The CDR3 is 16 residues long. Deletions cut 5 bases from V and 1 base from J, with 14 bases between. The sequences come from PBMCs, mostly from graft donor cells, collected 360 days after TCRalphabeta/CD19-depleted stem cell transplant. This receptor was taken from a boy under three years old who had a stem cell transplant for SCID, so the T cells may come from the graft donor. The chain combines TRBV12-3 or TRBV12-4 with TRBJ2-2, with D possibly being TRBD1 (6 bases). The CDR3 DNA reads as TGTGCCAGCAGTCCTCAGGGGCTTCTGAACACCGGGGAGCTGTTTTTT. It encodes CASSPQGLLNTGELFF.